The 5 T cell receptor beta chains given below trace back to one sample, sequenced in a study of T-cell reconstitution after alpha-beta-depleted transplantation in children. Unique molecular identifiers featured in how the TCRbeta library was prepared. TCRdb re-derived calls from the PCR reads in MiXCR, one entry per CDR3 protein. Counted here are around 300,000 distinct CDR3 sequences, 10% occurring once; the ten biggest clones make up approximately 7%. Here the sequenced sample was PBMCs, taken before TCRalphabeta/CD19-depleted stem cell transplant. These receptors all stem from a boy in the first two years of life with acute myeloid leukemia, due to receive a stem cell transplant.

There are many counts of this clonotype. The V and J genes are TRBV29-1 and TRBJ1-2, with 7 bases that match TRBD1. The germline gives CDR1 SQVTM, CDR2 ANQGSEA. CDR3 length: 13 amino acids. V was clipped by 7 bases and J by 2 bases; unmatched bases: 7. CDR3 protein: CSDHRGLNYGYTF. In DNA, the CDR3 is TGCAGCGACCACAGGGGCCTCAACTATGGCTACACCTTC.

This clonotype was counted only a few times. The CDR3, as DNA: TGTGCCAGCAGCTTAGCGAGGGCAGGGGTCTCCTACAATGAGCAGTTCTTC. Its translation is CASSLARAGVSYNEQFF. V is TRBV7-8 and J is TRBJ2-1; a weak D match, TRBD1 (6 bases). With 0 bases removed from V and 0 bases from J, the gap between germline ends came to 12 bases. The CDR3 length is 17 residues. The germline gives CDR1 SGHVS, CDR2 FQNEAQ.

This clonotype occurred many times. The chain combines TRBV5-1 with TRBJ1-1, with D unclear. With 7 bases removed from V and 3 bases from J, the gap between germline ends came to 7 bases. This CDR3 is built from 11 residues. Germline V gene data show CDR1 as SGHRS and CDR2 as YFSETQ. DNA for the CDR3: TGCGCCAGCGTCGGGGACACTGAAGCTTTCTTT. Encoded protein: CASVGDTEAFF. The full variable domain, its missing parts supplied by reference TRBV5-1 and TRBJ1-1, is KAGVTQTPRYLIKTRGQQVTLSCSPISGHRSVSWYQQTPGQGLQFLFEYFSETQRNKGNFPGRFSGRQFSNSRSEMNVSTLELGDSALYLCASVGDTEAFFGQGTRLTVV.

The CDR3 is CASSIGTGDNEQFF. The DNA for the CDR3 is TGTGCCAGTAGTATCGGGACAGGTGACAATGAGCAGTTCTTC. V gene TRBV19 combines with J gene TRBJ2-1; 8 bases agree with TRBD1. CDR3 length: 14 amino acids. CDR1 is LNHDA, CDR2 SQIVND, per germline (reference sequence). V lost 3 bases, J lost 5 bases, and 3 bases stayed unmatched. Combining the CDR3 with reference TRBV19 and TRBJ2-1 gives the whole variable domain DGGITQSPKYLFRKEGQNVTLSCEQNLNHDAMYWYRQDPGQGLRLIYYSQIVNDFQKGDIAEGYSVSREKKESFPLTVTSAQKNPTAFYLCASSIGTGDNEQFFGPGTRLTVL.

The sample holds many counts of this clonotype. The rearrangement uses TRBV29-1 and TRBJ2-1, with D perhaps TRBD2 (7 bases). The V and J ends lost 0 bases and 8 bases respectively, with 11 bases between them. Germline CDR1 and CDR2: SQVTM and ANQGSEA. The CDR3 has 13 amino acids. CDR3 in DNA: TGCAGCGTTGAAGAATGGGGGGGGCATGAGCAGTTCTTC. This translates into CSVEEWGGHEQFF.